One and the same sample provided the 26 T cell receptor beta chains below, sequenced in a study of patients and donors after allogeneic stem cell transplantation. Using its own MiXCR run on the RT-PCR reads, TCRdb lists one record per CDR3 protein. The sample lists some 24,000 distinct CDR3 sequences, approximately 42% occurring once. Sequencing was carried out using blood, either unsorted or a sorted T cell fraction (not recorded which). Every receptor here comes from a human donor who was either an allogeneic HSCT recipient or a stem cell or donor lymphocyte infusion donor (not recorded which). It is not recorded whose cells these are; they may come from a transplant donor.

This clonotype showed up just a few times. The gene calls are TRBV24-1 and TRBJ2-2; D might be TRBD1 (6 bases). V was cut by 9 bases and J by 8 bases, with 12 bases left in between. Germline CDR1 is KGHDR and CDR2 is SFDVKD. The CDR3 totals 12 residues. CDR3 sequence (DNA): TGTGCCACCGGGACACCCACTGGGGAGCTGTTTTTT. This translates into CATGTPTGELFF.

This clonotype was counted many times. This chain connects TRBV12-3 or TRBV12-4 to TRBJ1-5; a possible D gene is TRBD1 (6 bases). The CDR3 is 17 residues long. Trimming cost V 2 bases and J 4 bases, with 18 bases left between them. The CDR3 sequence: CASSLYMGGAWNQPQHF. The CDR3 coding sequence is TGTGCCAGCAGTTTATATATGGGGGGCGCGTGGAATCAGCCCCAGCATTTT.

V is TRBV4-1 and J is TRBJ1-6; TRBD1 matches 9 bases. This CDR3 is built from 18 residues. The V gene's germline CDR1 is MGHRA and CDR2 YSYEKL. V lost 1 base to trimming and J lost 6 bases; unmatched junction nucleotides: 10. In nucleotides, the CDR3 is TGCGCCAGCAGCCAAGCGGACAGGGGTTTCGGGTTTAATTCACCCCTCCACTTT. This codes for CASSQADRGFGFNSPLHF.

The genes are TRBV5-1 and TRBJ2-3; 8 bases map to TRBD2. There are 15 residues in the CDR3. V lost 0 bases, J lost 7 bases, and 7 bases stayed unmatched. Germline CDR1 SGHRS, CDR2 YFSETQ. The CDR3 nucleotides read TGCGCCAGCAGCTTGGCGATTAGCGGGGCGAATACGCAGTATTTT. It translates to CASSLAISGANTQYF.

The table lists this clonotype with a few counts. The chain carries TRBV2 and TRBJ1-5, with no clear D. The CDR3 spans 14 residues. Looked up from germline, CDR1 is SNHLY and CDR2 is FYNNEI. Trimming pared 4 bases from V and 4 bases from J, leaving 11 bases between. CDR3 nucleotides: TGTGCCAGCAGTGGTGGCTTCCCGAATCAGCCCCAGCATTTT. Protein sequence: CASSGGFPNQPQHF.

The rearrangement joins TRBV5-1 to TRBJ2-6; no reliable D call. This CDR3 is built from 15 residues. Per the germline V gene, CDR1 is SGHRS and CDR2 is YFSETQ. Trimming stripped 5 bases from V and 0 bases from J, with 9 bases between. CDR3 nucleotides: TGCGCCAGCAGAGAAAATCTCTCTGGGGCCAACGTCCTGACTTTC. As protein: CASRENLSGANVLTF.

This chain joins TRBV5-1 and TRBJ1-3; 10 bases are shared with TRBD1. Germline loops: CDR1 SGHRS, CDR2 YFSETQ. The CDR3 extends over 15 amino acids. V lost 3 bases to trimming and J lost 4 bases; unmatched junction nucleotides: 4. Here the CDR3 DNA reads TGCGCCAGCAGCTCCGGGACAGGGGCCGGAAACACCATATATTTT. This codes for CASSSGTGAGNTIYF. Full variable domain (rest looked up from reference TRBV5-1 and TRBJ1-3): KAGVTQTPRYLIKTRGQQVTLSCSPISGHRSVSWYQQTPGQGLQFLFEYFSETQRNKGNFPGRFSGRQFSNSRSEMNVSTLELGDSALYLCASSSGTGAGNTIYFGEGSWLTVV.

This chain links TRBV7-2 with TRBJ2-5, with D possibly TRBD2 on 6 matching bases. Germline V gene data show CDR1 as SGHTA and CDR2 as FQGNSA. CDR3 length equals 14 residues. Trimming took off 4 bases at V and 5 bases at J, with 14 bases between the two ends. CDR3 nucleotides: TGTGCCAGCAGCTACGGTCGGGGGAAGGAGACCCAGTACTTC. Residues: CASSYGRGKETQYF.

The genes are TRBV3-1 and TRBJ1-1; D is undetermined. The germline CDR1 and CDR2 sequences are LGHDT and YNNKEL (reference sequence). CDR3 length: 16 amino acids. V was clipped by 1 base and J by 1 base, with 13 bases between them. CDR3: CASSQAPKSANTEAFF. The CDR3 DNA is TGTGCCAGCAGCCAAGCCCCCAAGTCGGCGAACACTGAAGCTTTCTTT.

Many counts were recorded for this clonotype. This CDR3 reads CASSLGTSGGAQARDTQYF. The CDR3 nucleotides are TGCGCCAGCAGCTTGGGGACTAGCGGGGGAGCCCAAGCCAGAGATACGCAGTATTTT. J is TRBJ2-3 and V is TRBV5-1, with 13 nucleotides matching TRBD2. V shed 0 bases and J 5 bases; nucleotides not matched to a gene: 12. Germline values: CDR1 SGHRS, CDR2 YFSETQ. The CDR3 has 19 residues.

The genes are TRBV5-8 and TRBJ2-7; no definite D call. The CDR3 extends over 14 amino acids. Germline CDR1 reads SGHTS; CDR2 reads YDEGEE. V lost 4 bases, J lost 4 bases, and 15 bases lay in between. This CDR3 reads CASSRRGKGYEQYF. CDR3 DNA sequence: TGTGCCAGCAGCCGACGTGGAAAGGGATACGAGCAGTACTTC.

The V gene is TRBV20-1, the J gene TRBJ1-1, with D possibly being TRBD1 (5 bases). Trimming left V 2 bases short and J 0 bases short, with 19 bases between. The CDR3 sequence is 17 residues long. The germline CDR1 and CDR2 sequences are DFQATT and SNEGSKA (reference sequence). The CDR3 DNA is TGCAGTGCTAGAATGCTATACCCCGCACAGGTGAACACTGAAGCTTTCTTT. It specifies CSARMLYPAQVNTEAFF.

In this sample, this clonotype turned up a few times. Written as DNA, the CDR3 is TGTGCCAGCAGGTTGTTTAGCGGGGGATTCGGTTACAATGAGCAGTTCTTC. This sequence encodes CASRLFSGGFGYNEQFF. V gene TRBV27 combines with J gene TRBJ2-1; 9 bases agree with TRBD2. V lost 6 bases, J lost 4 bases, and 13 bases stayed unmatched. The CDR3 has 17 amino acids. CDR1 is MNHEY and CDR2 is SMNVEV in the germline V gene (reference sequence).

This clonotype appeared a few times. V usage is TRBV3-1 and J usage is TRBJ1-6, with 7 bases aligning to TRBD1. The CDR3 consists of 13 residues. CDR1 LGHDT and CDR2 YNNKEL come from the germline V gene (reference sequence). With V trimmed by 1 base and J by 14 bases, 5 bases remained unmatched. DNA for the CDR3: TGTGCCAGCAGCCAAGGGGCAGGGGGAGCCCTCCACTTT. Protein sequence: CASSQGAGGALHF.

The J gene is TRBJ2-5, the V gene TRBV5-1; D gene uncertain. Germline V lookup: CDR1 SGHRS, CDR2 YFSETQ. The CDR3 spans 14 residues. Trimming left V 4 bases short and J 4 bases short, with 14 bases between. This CDR3 is CASSHNSRPETQYF. CDR3 bases: TGCGCCAGCAGCCACAACAGCCGCCCAGAGACCCAGTACTTC.

There are a few counts of this clonotype. The rearrangement uses TRBV7-8 and TRBJ1-1; D not resolved. Germline V gene sequence: CDR1 SGHVS, CDR2 FQNEAQ. This CDR3 comprises 18 residues. Trimming removed 0 bases at V and 3 bases at J, with 20 bases between. In DNA, the CDR3 is TGTGCCAGCAGCTTAGCGCGGCCCTCCCCTACTTCGGACACTGAAGCTTTCTTT. Encoded protein: CASSLARPSPTSDTEAFF.

The sample holds a few counts of this clonotype. V usage is TRBV28 and J usage is TRBJ1-6; 8 bases fit TRBD1. The CDR3 has 16 amino acids. Germline V CDR1 and CDR2: MDHEN, SYDVKM. V shed 6 bases, J shed 7 bases, and the junction held 11 bases outside the gene matches. In DNA form, the CDR3 reads TGTGCCAGCAGGCAGCCGGGACAGGCAGGGAATTCACCCCTCCACTTT. Protein: CASRQPGQAGNSPLHF.

This clonotype came up once. The CDR3 DNA is TGTGCCAGCAGCCAAGGTGCAACCTCCTACGAGCAGTACTTC. It translates to CASSQGATSYEQYF. The chain is built from TRBV3-1 and TRBJ2-7; D unclear. V lost 1 base and J lost 0, with 7 bases in between. Per the germline V gene, CDR1 is LGHDT and CDR2 is YNNKEL (reference sequence). This CDR3 is 14 amino acids long.

The sample holds a few counts of this clonotype. The chain combines TRBV6-5 with TRBJ1-5; D call uncertain. V gave up 5 bases and J gave up 0 bases, with 8 bases separating them. CDR3 size: 14 residues. Germline V CDR1 and CDR2: MNHEY, SVGAGI. The CDR3, as DNA: TGTGCCAGCAGTCCCCTGGATAGCAATCAGCCCCAGCATTTT. Its translation is CASSPLDSNQPQHF.

This clonotype was picked up a small number of times. V is TRBV27 and J is TRBJ1-1, with D hard to call. Per the germline V gene, CDR1 is MNHEY and CDR2 is SMNVEV (reference sequence). Between the trimmed V and J ends, which lost 5 bases and 5 bases, there was a span of 12 bases. The CDR3 is 13 residues long. The CDR3 protein is CASSQSRWTEAFF. The CDR3 coding sequence is TGTGCCAGCAGTCAGAGCAGGTGGACTGAAGCTTTCTTT.

The J gene is TRBJ1-1, the V gene TRBV12-3 or TRBV12-4; the D gene is possibly TRBD1 (5 bases). The CDR3 spans 16 residues. The V and J ends lost 5 bases and 0 bases respectively, with 16 bases between them. CDR3 protein: CASSLPRGGVNTEAFF. The CDR3 region has the DNA TGTGCCAGCAGTCTCCCGAGGGGCGGGGTGAACACTGAAGCTTTCTTT.

The rearrangement links TRBV12-3 or TRBV12-4 to TRBJ1-3, with a tentative D call TRBD1 (5 bases). CDR3 length: 15 residues. Trimming took off 5 bases at V and 0 bases at J, with 11 bases between the two ends. The CDR3 coding sequence is TGTGCCAGCAGTCAACAGGCGATCTCTGGAAACACCATATATTTT. Protein: CASSQQAISGNTIYF.

Ten or more counts support this clonotype. The chain uses TRBV5-1 and TRBJ1-1, with D possibly matching TRBD1 (6 bases). The CDR3 covers 15 residues. Germline CDR1 and CDR2: SGHRS and YFSETQ. Trimming took 0 bases from V and 0 from J, leaving 9 bases between them. The CDR3 loop reads CASSLGQALNTEAFF. As DNA, the CDR3 is TGCGCCAGCAGCTTGGGACAGGCATTGAACACTGAAGCTTTCTTT.

The table lists this clonotype with a few counts. The V gene is TRBV28, the J gene TRBJ1-1, with D unresolved. The CDR3 loop spans 14 amino acids. Germline lookup yields CDR1 MDHEN and CDR2 SYDVKM. Trimming removed 4 bases from V and 4 bases from J, with 13 bases in between. This chain's CDR3 is CASSSHEAVTEAFF. CDR3 bases: TGTGCCAGCAGTTCTCACGAGGCGGTCACTGAAGCTTTCTTT.

This chain connects TRBV28 to TRBJ2-6, with D maybe TRBD2 (6 bases). Trimming took off 3 bases at V and 3 bases at J, with 18 bases between the two ends. CDR1 and CDR2 from the germline V gene are MDHEN and SYDVKM. The CDR3 runs to 18 residues. DNA for the CDR3: TGTGCCAGCAGTTTCCCCCGGGTAAGGGGAGGTGGGGCCAACGTCCTGACTTTC. Protein sequence: CASSFPRVRGGGANVLTF.

V usage is TRBV5-1 and J usage is TRBJ2-7; 12 nucleotides match TRBD1. The CDR3 has 16 amino acids. V lost 5 bases to trimming and J lost 5 bases; unmatched junction nucleotides: 11. CDR1 is SGHRS and CDR2 is YFSETQ in the germline V gene. CDR3 sequence: CASSLNPGTGGDEQYF. In DNA, the CDR3 is TGCGCCAGCAGTTTGAACCCCGGGACAGGGGGCGACGAGCAGTACTTC.